This TCR beta chain appears in the sequencing data of a study of identical twins. The CDR3 has 16 amino acids. Germline V gene data show CDR1 as MNHNS and CDR2 as SASEGT. Deletions cut 0 bases from V and 1 base from J, with 12 bases between. A universal primer site was incorporated via template switching, and the cDNA contained unique molecular identifiers. TCRdb independently ran MiXCR on the 5' RACE reads; one entry per CDR3 protein. Of approximately 500,000 distinct CDR3 sequences listed, roughly 26% are singletons. This clonotype showed up just a few times. These same records also appear under a second study, on T cells expressing NK-cell markers. That paper states: More than 5 of the donors carried dominant NKG2C+ clonotypes that took up about 1.0-8% of their CD8+ T cells. The same clonotypes also predominated in the CD3+CD56-NKG2C+ fraction of several donors.

V and J are TRBV6-1 and TRBJ1-1; TRBD1 is a possible D gene (5 bases). This TCR derives from a woman younger than 35 in good health. The sample consisted of CD4+ T cells sorted from blood. CDR3 loop: CASSEARGRANTEAFF. The CDR3 region has the DNA TGTGCCAGCAGTGAAGCGCGGGGCAGGGCGAACACTGAAGCTTTCTTT.